This TCR beta chain comes out of a study of Ad26.COV2.S vaccination and SARS-CoV-2 variants. Study background: Enrollment placed the donor in the COV1001 Ad26.COV2.S trial arm. Study-level results: Non-spike TCR breadth showed similarity between vaccine and placebo recipients. Relative to placebo recipients, vaccine recipients exhibited elevated spike-specific TCR breadth.

The protocol was immunoSEQ multiplex PCR, while the TCRdb copy is restricted to in-frame clones and leaves out a portion. The sample contains around 300,000 clones, 80% to 90% of which appear only once. Unmatched junction bases numbered 6, after V lost 0 bases and J lost 7 bases. The CDR3 sequence is 14 residues long. In germline, CDR1 is MNHEY, CDR2 SVGAGI. The treatment here: some 20 received Ad26.COV2.S at low or high dose, single or two shots; roughly five received placebo; per-sample allocation not given. Specimen acquisition occurred on day 63 following the initial vaccine or placebo injection. The individual, an adult aged 18-55 years, was a donor in Boston. A note on this clone: Its antigen is as yet unknown.

This chain joins TRBV6-5 and TRBJ2-7; TRBD1 agrees at 7 bases. This clonotype was sampled from a person aged 18 to 65 who received the Ad26.COV2.S COVID-19 vaccine or a placebo. The sample consisted of peripheral blood, taken in a trial of Ad26.COV2.S vaccine versus placebo. CDR3 sequence (DNA): TGTGCCAGCAGTTACTCTGGACAGGACAGGGAGCAGTACTTC. This encodes CASSYSGQDREQYF.